This TCR beta chain was documented in a study of regulatory T cells in long-lasting Graves disease. Arm-PCR with iRepertoire HTBI primers amplified the CDR3 regions for these TCR beta libraries. One entry per CDR3 protein results from TCRdb running MiXCR on the multiplex PCR reads. Of fewer than 350,000 distinct CDR3 sequences in the sample, 18% are singletons; the top ten hold more than 30%. There are many counts of this clonotype. Germline V gene sequence: CDR1 LNHNV, CDR2 YYDKDF (reference sequence). The V end lost 0 bases, the J end lost 11 bases, and 13 bases lay between the germline ends. The CDR3 is 13 amino acids. Time point denoted: newly diagnosed GD, antithyroid drugs for less than 3 months. The TCR library used RNA extracted from PBMCs.

The material sequenced was peripheral blood mononuclear cells (PBMCs), taken at new diagnosis, from a patient treated with antithyroid drugs. This chain connects TRBV15 to TRBJ1-1, with D unclear. The sequence derives from a female donor with Graves disease. The CDR3 DNA is TGTGCCACCAGCAGAGATGTCCCCTCTGGGGCTTTCTTT. Translation gives CATSRDVPSGAFF.